A single sample gave rise to the 8 T cell receptor beta chains below, sequenced in a study of beta chain features in type 1 diabetes (dated by TCRdb to 2017 to 2018). Receptor amplification or capture employed the immunoSEQ multiplex PCR assay. The High Capacity cDNA Reverse Transcription Kit was used to reverse transcribe all of the isolated RNA, meaning that expressed TCRB transcripts were what got sequenced. TCRdb mirrors the immuneACCESS table, restricted to in-frame sequences. Some clones are absent from its copies; in checked studies, under half trace to an unresolved V gene, and the reason for the others is unknown. Counted in this sample were around 130,000 clones; roughly 17% of them appeared once. Approximately 2.3% of the sample is taken by the ten largest. Overall results and qualifications from the work: A moderate but significant shortening of TCRB CDR3 length was observed in type 1 diabetes patients in all four CD4+ subsets.

Their specific antigens are unknown. Sequenced: central memory CD4+ T cells from blood. These receptors were taken from a man aged 25 to 40 with type 1 diabetes.

This clone has a handful of counts. The rearrangement links TRBV21-1 to TRBJ2-3; the table's TRBD2 call for D was not verified on the DNA. TRBV21-1 is tagged as a pseudogene. The CDR3 length is 14 residues. CDR3: CASSKGFGTDTQYF. As DNA, the CDR3 is TGTGCCAGCAGCAAAGGTTTCGGCACAGATACGCAGTATTTT.

At least ten counts were recorded for this clone. The chain couples TRBV6-1 to TRBJ2-7, with D perhaps matching TRBD1 (5 bases). CDR1 and CDR2 (germline): MNHNS, SASEGT. The V end lost 5 bases, the J end lost 3 bases, and 14 bases lay between the germline ends. This CDR3 is 14 amino acids long. In nucleotides, the CDR3 is TGTGCCAGCAGTCAGACAGTATTGGACTACGAGCAGTACTTC. Its translation is CASSQTVLDYEQYF.

CDR3 residues: CASSQPWAGANVLTF. The CDR3 DNA reads as TGCGCCAGCAGCCAACCTTGGGCTGGGGCCAACGTCCTGACTTTC. The chain recombines TRBV4-1 with TRBJ2-6; no definite D call. CDR1 and CDR2 (germline): MGHRA, YSYEKL. This CDR3 is built from 15 residues. Trimming left V 2 bases short and J 2 bases short, with 7 bases between.

The J gene is TRBJ2-1, the V gene TRBV19; 8 nucleotides match TRBD1. Trimming cost V 6 bases and J 9 bases; bases outside gene matches: 16. This CDR3 is 16 amino acids long. Germline-derived CDR1 and CDR2 are LNHDA and SQIVND (reference sequence). CDR3 DNA: TGTGCCAGTAGGAAGACGGACAGGGTTGGTGGCGGTGAGCAGTTCTTC. Amino acid sequence: CASRKTDRVGGGEQFF.

The V and J genes are TRBV6-5 and TRBJ2-2; no reliable D call. The germline V gene has CDR1 MNHEY and CDR2 SVGAGI. Trimming left V 7 bases short and J 4 bases short, with 10 bases between. This CDR3 spans 13 amino acids. CDR3 protein: CASTGRLTGELFF. CDR3 nucleotides: TGTGCCAGCACCGGACGGCTCACCGGGGAGCTGTTTTTT.

This sequence joins TRBV19 and TRBJ2-3; 8 bases align to TRBD1. With 4 bases clipped from V and 0 bases from J, the junction kept 3 bases outside the gene matches. In germline, CDR1 is LNHDA, CDR2 SQIVND (reference sequence). This CDR3 contains 15 residues. The CDR3 DNA reads as TGTGCCAGTAGTAACAGACAGGGGAGCACAGATACGCAGTATTTT. Translating it yields CASSNRQGSTDTQYF.

This clone was detected a few times. The chain is built from TRBV6-5 and TRBJ2-2, with D perhaps matching TRBD2 (5 bases). CDR1 is MNHEY and CDR2 is SVGAGI in the germline V gene. CDR3 length equals 14 residues. V lost 8 bases and J 4 bases, leaving 14 bases between the germline ends. In nucleotides, the CDR3 is TGTGCCAGCCTGGCCCGGGAACTCACCGGGGAGCTGTTTTTT. Protein: CASLARELTGELFF.

The chain is built from TRBV18 and TRBJ2-6, with no clear D. The CDR3 is 16 residues long. From germline, CDR1 is KGHSH and CDR2 LQKENI. Trimming left V 4 bases short and J 0 bases short, with 10 bases between. The chain's CDR3 is CASSLEGFSGANVLTF. CDR3 in DNA: TGTGCCAGCTCACTAGAAGGTTTCTCTGGGGCCAACGTCCTGACTTTC.